Following are 31 T cell receptor beta chains from one sample sequenced in a study of blood T cell repertoires in COVID-19. Assay used: immunoSEQ multiplex PCR; TCRdb lists only in-frame clones, some missing. The sample holds 270,000 or so clones, around 89% seen once. Sequencing was carried out using peripheral blood. The source of these receptors is a man aged 35-49 years with acute or convalescent COVID-19.

The CDR3 DNA follows: TGCGCCAGCAGCAAGACTAGCGGGGAATCCACAGATACGCAGTATTTT. Translated, it gives CASSKTSGESTDTQYF. The chain joins TRBV10-1 to TRBJ2-3; 11 bases are shared with TRBD2. Unmatched junction bases numbered 7, after V lost 6 bases and J lost 2 bases. Germline CDR1 and CDR2: WNHNN and SYGVQD (reference sequence). The CDR3 runs 16 residues.

The V call is TRBV2, the J call TRBJ1-2; 8 bases align to TRBD1. Germline-derived CDR1 and CDR2 are SNHLY and FYNNEI. The V and J ends lost 6 bases and 3 bases, in that order; junction bases with no gene match: 6. This CDR3 contains 14 residues. CDR3 DNA sequence: TGTGCCAGCAGCCAGACAGGGGAAGACTATGGCTACACCTTC. Its protein product is CASSQTGEDYGYTF.

As concerns this clone: Additional DNA sequences in this sample encode the identical CDR3. The CDR3 spells CASSPGGGLYEQYF. The CDR3 coding sequence is TGCGCCAGCAGCCCCGGGGGGGGACTCTACGAGCAGTACTTC. The chain employs TRBV5-1 and TRBJ2-7; 8 bases are a match to TRBD2. Trimming cost V 4 bases and J 3 bases; bases outside gene matches: 6. Germline V gene sequence: CDR1 SGHRS, CDR2 YFSETQ. The CDR3 sequence is 14 residues long.

The rearrangement uses TRBV7-3 and TRBJ1-2; weak D call: TRBD1 (6 bases). The V and J ends lost 8 bases and 2 bases respectively, with 18 bases between them. The CDR3 spans 15 residues. CDR1 is SGHTA and CDR2 is FQGTGA in the germline V gene. CDR3 sequence reads: CASLHGQGKNYGYTF. The CDR3 nucleotides are TGTGCCAGCTTACATGGGCAGGGGAAAAACTATGGCTACACCTTC.

V is TRBV14 and J is TRBJ1-1, with a weak D call TRBD1 (6 bases). The germline CDR1 and CDR2 sequences are SGHDN and FVKESK. The CDR3 runs to 12 residues. V gave up 3 bases and J gave up 10 bases, with 12 bases separating them. CDR3 bases: TGTGCCAGCAGCCAGTTGACAGGTACAGCTTTCTTT. Translated, it gives CASSQLTGTAFF.

The chain uses TRBV6-4 and TRBJ2-7, with 9 bases aligning to TRBD1. V dropped 4 bases and J dropped 5; count of bases not matched to a gene: 9. The CDR3 is 15 residues long. Germline values: CDR1 MRHNA, CDR2 SNTAGT. CDR3 region: CASSASGTGNHEQYF. The CDR3, as DNA: TGTGCCAGCAGTGCCTCAGGGACAGGGAACCACGAGCAGTACTTC.

V and J are TRBV24-1 and TRBJ1-2; tentatively, D is TRBD1 (5 bases). Trimming left V 2 bases short and J 6 bases short, with 6 bases between. Looked up from germline, CDR1 is KGHDR and CDR2 is SFDVKD. CDR3 length equals 12 residues. CDR3 nucleotide sequence: TGTGCCACCAGTGATTCCAGGGATGGCTACACCTTC. Amino acids: CATSDSRDGYTF.

The gene calls are TRBV7-8 and TRBJ2-7; perhaps TRBD1 as D (7 bases). Trimming took 2 bases from V and 5 from J, leaving 16 bases between them. The CDR3 sequence is 15 residues long. Germline lookup yields CDR1 SGHVS and CDR2 FQNEAQ. CDR3 DNA: TGTGCCAGCAGCTTAAGGAGGGGGCTCGGCGACGAGCAGTACTTC. Protein sequence: CASSLRRGLGDEQYF.

The V call is TRBV19, the J call TRBJ2-1, with 9 bases fitting TRBD1. This CDR3 contains 13 residues. Germline CDR1 reads LNHDA; CDR2 reads SQIVND (reference sequence). The CDR3 reads CAAGQGPYNEQFF. Here the CDR3 DNA reads TGTGCTGCGGGACAGGGTCCCTACAATGAGCAGTTCTTC.

V usage is TRBV5-1 and J usage is TRBJ1-1; D perhaps matches TRBD1 (5 bases). Germline CDR1 reads SGHRS; CDR2 reads YFSETQ. This CDR3 has 16 residues. V lost 4 bases and J lost 4, with 20 bases in between. CDR3 nucleotide sequence: TGCGCCAGCAGCCCCGGGGCGGTGGGGGGGAGCACTGAAGCTTTCTTT. Protein sequence: CASSPGAVGGSTEAFF.

This clone was found once. In nucleotides, the CDR3 is TGTGCCAGCAGTTACACCAGCAGAACGGGGGAAAAACTGTTTTTT. It codes for CASSYTSRTGEKLFF. The chain couples TRBV6-5 to TRBJ1-4; D gene ambiguous. V lost 2 bases and J 8 bases, leaving 15 bases between the germline ends. The length of the CDR3 is 15 residues. Per germline, CDR1 MNHEY and CDR2 SVGAGI.

V usage is TRBV6-1 and J usage is TRBJ1-2; 8 bases are shared with TRBD1. The CDR3 consists of 15 residues. Germline trimming cut 2 bases from V and 4 bases from J; bases unmatched to any gene: 6. Germline values: CDR1 MNHNS, CDR2 SASEGT. The CDR3 region is CASSEPGQGIYGYTF. The CDR3, as DNA: TGTGCCAGCAGTGAACCCGGACAGGGAATCTATGGCTACACCTTC.

The rearrangement links TRBV6-2 or TRBV6-3 to TRBJ2-7; TRBD1 matches 7 bases. CDR1 and CDR2 from the germline V gene are MNHEY and SVGEGT. The CDR3 runs to 16 residues. Unmatched junction bases numbered 8, after V lost 2 bases and J lost 1 base. CDR3 amino acids: CASSYATAGGSYEQYF. DNA of the CDR3: TGTGCCAGCAGTTACGCGACGGCAGGGGGATCCTACGAGCAGTACTTC.

The chain is built from TRBV6-5 and TRBJ2-2; weak D call: TRBD1 (6 bases). This CDR3 region has 13 residues. CDR1 and CDR2 (germline): MNHEY, SVGAGI. Trimming removed 6 bases from V and 5 bases from J, with 10 bases in between. The CDR3 protein is CASRTGWTGELFF. The CDR3 DNA is TGTGCCAGCAGAACAGGGTGGACCGGGGAGCTGTTTTTT.

The chain has TRBV6-5 and TRBJ2-1; D is unresolved. This CDR3 has 15 residues. From germline, CDR1 is MNHEY and CDR2 SVGAGI. Trimming took off 8 bases at V and 1 base at J, with 15 bases between the two ends. As DNA, the CDR3 is TGTGCCAGCCGGGTGCGACCCCCATCCTACAATGAGCAGTTCTTC. This codes for CASRVRPPSYNEQFF.

This clone was detected only a few times. J is TRBJ2-1 and V is TRBV11-2; 7 bases align to TRBD1. Germline values: CDR1 SGHAT, CDR2 FQNNGV. The V segment lost 6 bases and the J segment 9 bases; nucleotides outside the gene matches: 14. This CDR3 has 15 amino acids. CDR3 DNA: TGTGCCAGCAGTCCCGGGACAGCTCCTCAAAGTGAGCAGTTCTTC. This encodes CASSPGTAPQSEQFF.

The chain recombines TRBV5-6 with TRBJ1-4; D not certain. Germline CDR1 SGHDT, CDR2 YYEEEE. This CDR3 is 15 amino acids long. V lost 2 bases and J lost 10, with 18 bases in between. CDR3 sequence reads: CASSFSGITRGKLFF. Written as DNA, the CDR3 is TGTGCCAGCAGCTTCTCCGGGATTACGCGGGGAAAACTGTTTTTT. The full variable domain, its missing parts supplied by reference TRBV5-6 and TRBJ1-4, is DAGVTQSPTHLIKTRGQQVTLRCSPKSGHDTVSWYQQALGQGPQFIFQYYEEEERQRGNFPDRFSGHQFPNYSSELNVNALLLGDSALYLCASSFSGITRGKLFFGSGTQLSVL.

The chain joins TRBV5-4 to TRBJ2-1; 8 bases map to TRBD2. Germline values: CDR1 SGHNT, CDR2 YYREEE (reference sequence). The V gene end was trimmed by 4 bases and the J gene end by 9 bases; junction bases not matched to a gene: 0. The CDR3 sequence is 11 residues long. The CDR3 coding sequence is TGTGCCAGCAGCCGGGGGGGTGAGCAGTTCTTC. Encoded protein: CASSRGGEQFF.

This clone was picked up one time. The chain recombines TRBV9 with TRBJ2-1; D gene ambiguous. V shed 4 bases and J shed 6 bases, with 11 bases lying between them. Germline lookup yields CDR1 SGDLS and CDR2 YYNGEE. This CDR3 region has 13 residues. The DNA for the CDR3 is TGTGCCAGCAGCATCGGTCCCGTCAATGAGCAGTTCTTC. Its translation: CASSIGPVNEQFF.

The CDR3 DNA follows: TGTGCCAGTAGTCCGGGACTAGCGGGGCTCAACGAGCAGTACTTC. Translation gives CASSPGLAGLNEQYF. This rearrangement joins TRBV19 to TRBJ2-7, with TRBD2 identical over 13 bases. The germline gives CDR1 LNHDA, CDR2 SQIVND (reference sequence). V was clipped by 5 bases and J by 5 bases; unmatched bases: 6. The CDR3 is 15 amino acids. Together with reference TRBV19 and TRBJ2-7, the CDR3 gives the full variable domain: DGGITQSPKYLFRKEGQNVTLSCEQNLNHDAMYWYRQDPGQGLRLIYYSQIVNDFQKGDIAEGYSVSREKKESFPLTVTSAQKNPTAFYLCASSPGLAGLNEQYFGPGTRLTVT.

V usage is TRBV27 and J usage is TRBJ1-1; a weak D match, TRBD1 (5 bases). Germline loops: CDR1 MNHEY, CDR2 SMNVEV (reference sequence). V lost 2 bases to trimming and J lost 5 bases, with 9 bases between them. CDR3 length: 13 amino acids. CDR3 DNA sequence: TGTGCCAGCAGTTTACAGGGTCGGACTGAAGCTTTCTTT. It encodes CASSLQGRTEAFF.

The chain links TRBV5-1 to TRBJ2-1; 9 bases are a match to TRBD1. V was pared by 3 bases and J by 7 bases, with 5 bases of the junction left unmatched. Germline V lookup: CDR1 SGHRS, CDR2 YFSETQ. The CDR3 is 14 amino acids. The CDR3 nucleotides are TGCGCCAGCAGCTCGGGACAGGGTAGGAATGAGCAGTTCTTC. It translates to CASSSGQGRNEQFF.

This clone was counted a few times. The V gene is TRBV9, the J gene TRBJ1-6, with 7 bases that match TRBD1. The CDR3 spans 13 residues. Per germline, CDR1 SGDLS and CDR2 YYNGEE. V lost 6 bases, J lost 5 bases, and 2 bases stayed unmatched. The CDR3 is CASNRGDNSPLHF. The CDR3 DNA reads as TGTGCCAGCAACAGGGGCGATAATTCACCCCTCCACTTT.

The chain joins TRBV21-1 to TRBJ1-4; the listed D gene, TRBD1, was not tested against the DNA. TRBV21-1 is a documented pseudogene. CDR3 length equals 17 residues. The CDR3 DNA follows: TGTGCCAGCAGCCAAAGACAGGGGGCGGGAACTAATGAAAAACTGTTTTTT. It yields the protein CASSQRQGAGTNEKLFF.

The chain recombines TRBV12-3 or TRBV12-4 with TRBJ1-2; 7 nucleotides agree with TRBD1. The CDR3 is 13 amino acids. The V and J ends lost 3 bases and 6 bases, in that order; junction bases with no gene match: 4. The CDR3 DNA is TGTGCCAGCAGTTTTTACAGGGGTGATGGCTACACCTTC. Translated, it gives CASSFYRGDGYTF.

This sequence joins TRBV18 and TRBJ2-1, with a weak D call TRBD1 (7 bases). The germline CDR1 and CDR2 sequences are KGHSH and LQKENI. Trimming removed 6 bases from V and 8 bases from J, with 23 bases in between. The CDR3 runs 16 residues. CDR3 sequence reads: CASSPTPRGVMDEQFF. DNA for the CDR3: TGTGCCAGCTCTCCTACTCCCAGGGGGGTTATGGATGAGCAGTTCTTC.

This chain uses TRBV5-5 with TRBJ2-1; 9 bases are shared with TRBD1. The CDR3 sequence is 16 residues long. The V gene end was trimmed by 6 bases and the J gene end by 8 bases; junction bases not matched to a gene: 15. Per germline, CDR1 SGHKS and CDR2 YYEKEE (reference sequence). The CDR3 sequence: CASTSAGTGPGDEQFF. The CDR3 bases are TGTGCCAGCACCTCCGCCGGGACAGGGCCTGGAGATGAGCAGTTCTTC.

The count of this clone is one. V and J are TRBV13 and TRBJ1-1; D is possibly TRBD1 (6 bases). The V end was cut by 4 bases, the J end by 7 bases, with 16 bases between. The germline CDR1 and CDR2 sequences are PRHDT and FYEKMQ (reference sequence). The CDR3 sequence is 14 residues long. CDR3 sequence reads: CASSSQKDRSEAFF. DNA of the CDR3: TGTGCCAGCAGCTCTCAAAAGGACAGAAGTGAAGCTTTCTTT.

This clone was detected only once. The gene calls are TRBV20-1 and TRBJ2-1; unclear D gene. The CDR3 has 13 amino acids. Per the germline V gene, CDR1 is DFQATT and CDR2 is SNEGSKA (reference sequence). Between the trimmed V and J ends, which lost 3 bases and 4 bases, there was a span of 10 bases. CDR3: CSASSTSYNEQFF. The CDR3 bases are TGCAGTGCTAGTAGCACCTCGTACAATGAGCAGTTCTTC.

The chain has TRBV9 and TRBJ2-3, with TRBD1 as a possible D gene (5 bases). Trimming removed 4 bases at V and 5 bases at J, with 14 bases between. CDR1 SGDLS and CDR2 YYNGEE come from the germline V gene. The CDR3 is 14 amino acids. CDR3 in DNA: TGTGCCAGCAGCCCCTCGACTCAGGGAGATACGCAGTATTTT. Its protein is CASSPSTQGDTQYF.

The chain uses TRBV2 and TRBJ2-7; D is undetermined. V was shortened by 4 bases and J by 7 bases, with 14 bases between the two germline ends. Germline CDR1 reads SNHLY; CDR2 reads FYNNEI. There are 13 residues in the CDR3. The CDR3 spells CASSVELSIEQYF. CDR3 DNA: TGTGCCAGCAGTGTCGAGCTATCTATAGAGCAGTACTTC. Full variable domain (outside the CDR3, taken from reference TRBV2 and TRBJ2-7): EPEVTQTPSHQVTQMGQEVILRCVPISNHLYFYWYRQILGQKVEFLVSFYNNEISEKSEIFDDQFSVERPDGSNFTLKIRSTKLEDSAMYFCASSVELSIEQYFGPGTRLTVT.